This T cell receptor (beta chain) was profiled in a study of response to subunit inactivated influenza vaccine. The study's findings and limits: Authors suggested that a seasonal influenza vaccination recruits few new T cells each time.

This clonotype came up many times. As yet, its antigen is unknown. From germline, CDR1 is DFQATT and CDR2 SNEGSKA (reference sequence). CDR3 length: 16 residues. With 2 bases clipped from V and 5 bases from J, the junction kept 12 bases outside the gene matches. Each CDR3 protein gets one entry after TCRdb re-called the RT-PCR reads with MiXCR. The data contain approximately 250,000 distinct CDR3 sequences, 9% to 15% of them singletons. The sequencing used non-naive T cells sorted from PBMCs, collected roughly 15 days before vaccination. This receptor was taken from a man aged 50 to 60 who received an inactivated influenza vaccine. This chain joins TRBV20-1 and TRBJ2-5, with 9 bases lining up with TRBD1. The CDR3 coding sequence is TGCAGTGCTAGATCTCGGACAGGGGCTTCCCTGGAGACCCAGTACTTC. Translated: CSARSRTGASLETQYF.